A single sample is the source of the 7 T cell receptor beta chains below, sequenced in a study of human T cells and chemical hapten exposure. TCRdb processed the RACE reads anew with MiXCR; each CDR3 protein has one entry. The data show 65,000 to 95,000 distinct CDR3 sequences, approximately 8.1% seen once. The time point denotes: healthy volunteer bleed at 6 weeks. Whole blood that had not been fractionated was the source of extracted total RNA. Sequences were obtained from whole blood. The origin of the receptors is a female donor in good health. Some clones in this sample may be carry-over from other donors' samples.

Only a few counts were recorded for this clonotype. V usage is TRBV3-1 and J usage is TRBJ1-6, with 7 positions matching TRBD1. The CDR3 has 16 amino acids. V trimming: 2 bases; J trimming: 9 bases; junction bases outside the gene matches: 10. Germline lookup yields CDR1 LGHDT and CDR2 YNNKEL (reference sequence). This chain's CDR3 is CASSQRLGGGGSPLHF. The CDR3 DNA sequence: TGTGCCAGCAGCCAACGTCTGGGAGGGGGCGGTTCACCCCTCCACTTT.

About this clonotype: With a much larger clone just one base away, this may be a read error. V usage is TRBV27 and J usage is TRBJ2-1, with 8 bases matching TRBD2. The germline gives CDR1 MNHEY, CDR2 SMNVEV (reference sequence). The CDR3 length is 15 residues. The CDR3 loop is CASSISTGGANKQFF. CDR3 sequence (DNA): TGTGCCAGCAGTATATCCACCGGGGGGGCCAATAAGCAGTTCTTC.

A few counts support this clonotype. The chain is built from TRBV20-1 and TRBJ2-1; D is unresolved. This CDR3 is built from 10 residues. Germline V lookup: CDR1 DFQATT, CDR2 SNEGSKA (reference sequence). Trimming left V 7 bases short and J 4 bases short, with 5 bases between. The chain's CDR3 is CSVEYNEQFF. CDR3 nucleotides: TGCAGTGTTGAATACAATGAGCAGTTCTTC.

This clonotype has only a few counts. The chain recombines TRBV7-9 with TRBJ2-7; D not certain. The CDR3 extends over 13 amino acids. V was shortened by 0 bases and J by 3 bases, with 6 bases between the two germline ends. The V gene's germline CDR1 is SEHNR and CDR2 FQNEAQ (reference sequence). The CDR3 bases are TGTGCCAGCAGCTTAGCAGGCCTCTACGAGCAGTACTTC. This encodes CASSLAGLYEQYF.

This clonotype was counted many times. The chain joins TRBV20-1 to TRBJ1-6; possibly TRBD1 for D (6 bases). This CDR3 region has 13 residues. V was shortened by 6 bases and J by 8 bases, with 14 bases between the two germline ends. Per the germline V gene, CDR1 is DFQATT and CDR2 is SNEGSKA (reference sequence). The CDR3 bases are TGCAGTGCGTACCGGGACACCTATTCACCCCTCCACTTT. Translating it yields CSAYRDTYSPLHF.

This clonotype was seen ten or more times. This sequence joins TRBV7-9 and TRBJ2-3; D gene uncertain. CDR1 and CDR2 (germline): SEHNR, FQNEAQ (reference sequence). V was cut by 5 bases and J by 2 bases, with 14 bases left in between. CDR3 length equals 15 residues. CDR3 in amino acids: CASSHIVRTTDTQYF. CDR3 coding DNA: TGTGCCAGCAGCCACATAGTAAGGACCACAGATACGCAGTATTTT.

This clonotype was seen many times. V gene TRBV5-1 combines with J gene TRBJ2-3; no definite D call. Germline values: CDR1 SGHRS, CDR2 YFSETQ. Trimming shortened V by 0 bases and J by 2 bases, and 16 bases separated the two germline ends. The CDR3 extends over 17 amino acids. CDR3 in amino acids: CASSLEYEGHPTDTQYF. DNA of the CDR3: TGCGCCAGCAGCTTGGAGTATGAAGGCCATCCCACAGATACGCAGTATTTT.